This T cell receptor (beta chain) was captured by sequencing in a study of blood T cell repertoires in COVID-19. Background on the study: COVID-19 samples, acute and convalescent, were from the United States, Italy and Spain. Sample material is recorded as cDNA or gDNA derived from T cells, B-cell-depleted T cells, or PBMCs.

In the authors' workflow: Amplification of reference gene primers provided the estimated nucleated cell counts. Generated by immunoSEQ multiplex PCR, the TCRdb table keeps only in-frame clones and is missing some. The V and J calls and clone size are taken from that table; D and trimming were inferred from the DNA. The table records about 220,000 clones, roughly 84% of them present only once. Trimming removed 2 bases from V and 8 bases from J, with 6 bases in between. Germline CDR1 reads LNHDA; CDR2 reads SQIVND (reference sequence). This CDR3 spans 11 amino acids. The receptor was isolated from a woman aged 60-70 years with acute or convalescent COVID-19. The J gene is TRBJ1-1, the V gene TRBV19; no clear D gene. Source material: peripheral blood. Here the CDR3 reads CASSILTEAFF. CDR3 nucleotide sequence: TGTGCCAGTAGTATATTGACAGAAGCTTTCTTT.